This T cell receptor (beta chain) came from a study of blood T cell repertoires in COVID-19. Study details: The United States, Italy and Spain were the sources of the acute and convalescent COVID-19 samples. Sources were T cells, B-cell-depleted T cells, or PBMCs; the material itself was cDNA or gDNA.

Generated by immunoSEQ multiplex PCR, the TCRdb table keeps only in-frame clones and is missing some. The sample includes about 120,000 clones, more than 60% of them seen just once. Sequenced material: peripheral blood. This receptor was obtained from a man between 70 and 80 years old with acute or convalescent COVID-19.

CDR3 nucleotides: TGTGCCAGCAGCTTAAACAGGGGGCGAGGCTACGAGCAGTACTTC. Amino acids: CASSLNRGRGYEQYF. The J gene is TRBJ2-7, the V gene TRBV13; 9 bases match TRBD1. The trim removed 2 bases at V and 3 bases at J, leaving 5 bases unmatched. Germline lookup yields CDR1 PRHDT and CDR2 FYEKMQ (reference sequence). The CDR3 contains 15 residues. The variable domain in full, with the rest retrieved from reference TRBV13 and TRBJ2-7, is AAGVIQSPRHLIKEKRETATLKCYPIPRHDTVYWYQQGPGQDPQFLISFYEKMQSDKGSIPDRFSAQQFSDYHSELNMSSLELGDSALYFCASSLNRGRGYEQYFGPGTRLTVT.